The text below deals with one T cell receptor (beta chain). Its antigen is currently unknown. The sample comes from a study of CD8 T cells in ankylosing spondylitis. Study-wide findings and caveats: Earlier work had already found some motif variants in reactive arthritis synovial fluid and blood. Clones linked to disease were reported to show significant enrichment in matched ankylosing spondylitis synovial fluid.

Making the TCR beta libraries involved quantitative 5'-RACE with molecular barcodes. A single record per CDR3 protein comes from TCRdb applying MiXCR to the 5' RACE reads. The table lists about 220,000 distinct CDR3 sequences, around 24% of them singletons, with 6.6% in the top ten. The V end lost 5 bases, the J end lost 2 bases, and 15 bases lay between the germline ends. The CDR3 length is 15 residues. The germline CDR1 and CDR2 sequences are SGHTA and FQGTGA. This clonotype was obtained from a male donor with ankylosing spondylitis or in good health (not recorded which). The J gene is TRBJ2-5, the V gene TRBV7-3; maybe TRBD1 (6 bases). Sequencing was carried out using blood, either unsorted or a sorted T cell fraction (not recorded which). CDR3: CASSPTPDSQETQYF. CDR3 DNA sequence: TGTGCCAGCAGCCCCACTCCGGACAGTCAAGAGACCCAGTACTTC.